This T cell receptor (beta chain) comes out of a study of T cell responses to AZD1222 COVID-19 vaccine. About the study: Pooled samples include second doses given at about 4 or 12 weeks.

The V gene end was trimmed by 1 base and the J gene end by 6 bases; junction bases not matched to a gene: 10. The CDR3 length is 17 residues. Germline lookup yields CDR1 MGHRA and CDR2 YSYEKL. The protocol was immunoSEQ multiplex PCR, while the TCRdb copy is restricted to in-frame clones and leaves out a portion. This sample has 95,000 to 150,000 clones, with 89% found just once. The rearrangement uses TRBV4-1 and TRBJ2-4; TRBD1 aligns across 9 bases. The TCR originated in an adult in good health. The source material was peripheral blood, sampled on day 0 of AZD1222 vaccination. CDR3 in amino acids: CASSQARDRARGNIQYF. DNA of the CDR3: TGCGCCAGCAGCCAAGCCCGGGACAGGGCGAGAGGAAACATTCAGTACTTC.